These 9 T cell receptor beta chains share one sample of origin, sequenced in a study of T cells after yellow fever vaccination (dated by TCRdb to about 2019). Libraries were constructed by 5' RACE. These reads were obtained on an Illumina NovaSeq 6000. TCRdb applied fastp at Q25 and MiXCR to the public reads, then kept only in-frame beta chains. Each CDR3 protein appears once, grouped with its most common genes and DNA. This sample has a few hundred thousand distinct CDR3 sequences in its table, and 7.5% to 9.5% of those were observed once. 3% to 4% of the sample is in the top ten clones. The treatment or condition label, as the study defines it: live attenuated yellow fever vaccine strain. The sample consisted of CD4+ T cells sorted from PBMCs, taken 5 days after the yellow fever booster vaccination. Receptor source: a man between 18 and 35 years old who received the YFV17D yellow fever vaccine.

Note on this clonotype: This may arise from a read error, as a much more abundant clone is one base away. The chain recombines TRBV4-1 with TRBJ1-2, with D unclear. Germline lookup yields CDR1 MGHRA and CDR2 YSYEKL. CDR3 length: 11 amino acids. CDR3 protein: CASSLGGGHTF. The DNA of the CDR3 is TGCGCCAGCAGCCTCGGAGGTGGCCACACCTTC.

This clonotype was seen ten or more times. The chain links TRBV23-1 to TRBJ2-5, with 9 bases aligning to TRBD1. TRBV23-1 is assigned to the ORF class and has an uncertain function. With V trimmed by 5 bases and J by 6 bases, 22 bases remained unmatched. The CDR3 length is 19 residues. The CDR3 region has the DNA TGCGCCAGCAGTAATCCCAACTCCACAGGGGGCCGCTTCACGAAGACCCAGTACTTC. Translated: CASSNPNSTGGRFTKTQYF.

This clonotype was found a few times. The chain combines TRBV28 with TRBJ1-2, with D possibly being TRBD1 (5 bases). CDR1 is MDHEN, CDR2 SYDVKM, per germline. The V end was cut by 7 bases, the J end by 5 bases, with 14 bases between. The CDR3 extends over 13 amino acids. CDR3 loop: CASKQTDGYGYTF. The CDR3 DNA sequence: TGTGCCAGCAAACAGACAGATGGGTATGGCTACACCTTC.

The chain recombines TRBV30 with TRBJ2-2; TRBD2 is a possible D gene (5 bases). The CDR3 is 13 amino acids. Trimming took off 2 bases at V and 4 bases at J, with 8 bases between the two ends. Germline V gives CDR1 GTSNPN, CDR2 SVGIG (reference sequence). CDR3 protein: CAWSRGPTGELFF. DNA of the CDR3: TGTGCCTGGAGTCGGGGTCCCACCGGGGAGCTGTTTTTT.

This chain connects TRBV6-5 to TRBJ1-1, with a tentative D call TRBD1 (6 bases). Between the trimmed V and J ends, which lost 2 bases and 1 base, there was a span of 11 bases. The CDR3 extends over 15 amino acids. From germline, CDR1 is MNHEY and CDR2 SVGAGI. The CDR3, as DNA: TGTGCCAGCAGTTACCGGGCCAGGGGGAACACTGAAGCTTTCTTT. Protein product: CASSYRARGNTEAFF.

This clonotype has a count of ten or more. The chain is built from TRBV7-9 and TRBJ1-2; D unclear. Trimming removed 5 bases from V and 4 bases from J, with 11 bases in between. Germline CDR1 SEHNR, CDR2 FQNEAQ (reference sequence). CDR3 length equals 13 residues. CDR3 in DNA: TGTGCCAGCAGCCTGACGGAACTCTATGGCTACACCTTC. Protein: CASSLTELYGYTF.

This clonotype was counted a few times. The CDR3 is CASSEVIRGPHGYTF. The CDR3 bases are TGCGCCAGCAGTGAGGTGATCCGGGGGCCTCATGGCTACACCTTC. The chain has TRBV10-2 and TRBJ1-2, with TRBD1 as a possible D gene (6 bases). From germline, CDR1 is WSHSY and CDR2 SAAADI. V lost 2 bases and J 6 bases, leaving 16 bases between the germline ends. The length of the CDR3 is 15 residues.

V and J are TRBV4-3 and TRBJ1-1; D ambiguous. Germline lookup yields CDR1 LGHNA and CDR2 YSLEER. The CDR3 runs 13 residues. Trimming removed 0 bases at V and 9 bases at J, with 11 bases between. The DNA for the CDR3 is TGCGCCAGCAGCCAAGATAATGCGGGAAAAGCTTTCTTT. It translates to CASSQDNAGKAFF.

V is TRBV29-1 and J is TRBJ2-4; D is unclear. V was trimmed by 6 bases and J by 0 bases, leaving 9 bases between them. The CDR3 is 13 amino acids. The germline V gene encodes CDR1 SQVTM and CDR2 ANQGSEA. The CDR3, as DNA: TGCAGCGTCCGGCAGCTAGCCAAAAACATTCAGTACTTC. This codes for CSVRQLAKNIQYF.